The 16 T cell receptor beta chains reported below all come from one sample, sequenced in a study of T cell repertoires in cytomegalovirus infection. TCRdb called the reads again in MiXCR, with one record for every CDR3 protein. The table has about 490,000 distinct CDR3 sequences, about 17% seen once. The sequenced sample was CD8+ T cells from PBMCs. The receptor set was obtained from a human donor in good health (CMV status not recorded). Some clones in this sample may be carry-over from other donors' samples.

This clonotype was recorded many times. A read error is possible here, since a much larger clone lies one base away. The rearrangement joins TRBV7-3 to TRBJ2-3, with no clear D. V was trimmed by 4 bases and J by 3 bases, leaving 5 bases between them. Germline lookup yields CDR1 SGHTA and CDR2 FQGTGA. CDR3 length equals 12 residues. The CDR3: CASSSETDTQYF. The CDR3, as DNA: TGTGCCAGCAGCTCCGAGACAGATACGCAGTATTTT.

There are many counts of this clonotype. The chain carries TRBV12-3 or TRBV12-4 and TRBJ2-7; 11 bases match TRBD1. With 6 bases clipped from V and 1 base from J, the junction kept 2 bases outside the gene matches. The CDR3 spans 14 residues. The CDR3 region has the DNA TGTGCCAGCAGGGGACAGGGGGGTTCCTACGAGCAGTACTTC. Protein product: CASRGQGGSYEQYF.

This clonotype was counted ten times or more. This chain connects TRBV7-3 to TRBJ2-3; TRBD1 agrees at 9 bases. J lost 2 bases, V lost 0 bases, and 6 bases had no gene match. Germline V gene data show CDR1 as SGHTA and CDR2 as FQGTGA. The CDR3 contains 17 residues. CDR3 sequence: CASSLTGQGPFTDTQYF. In nucleotides, the CDR3 is TGTGCCAGCAGCTTAACGGGACAGGGACCCTTCACAGATACGCAGTATTTT.

This clonotype appeared a few times. V and J are TRBV7-9 and TRBJ1-2; no reliable D call. In germline, CDR1 is SEHNR, CDR2 FQNEAQ (reference sequence). The CDR3 loop spans 13 amino acids. V was cut by 2 bases and J by 8 bases, with 12 bases left in between. CDR3 DNA sequence: TGTGCCAGCAGCTTAAACCAGCTAAAGGGCTACACCTTC. Translation gives CASSLNQLKGYTF.

This clonotype was seen repeatedly, ten times or more. The chain carries TRBV7-9 and TRBJ1-5, with D possibly TRBD1 on 5 matching bases. The CDR3 is made up of 16 amino acids. Trimming removed 5 bases from V and 7 bases from J, with 21 bases in between. CDR1 SEHNR and CDR2 FQNEAQ come from the germline V gene (reference sequence). The CDR3 reads CASSLGVSPRRQPQHF. The CDR3 nucleotides read TGTGCCAGCAGCCTGGGGGTGTCGCCAAGGCGGCAGCCCCAGCATTTT. The whole variable domain, filled in from reference TRBV7-9 and TRBJ1-5, reads DTGVSQNPRHKITKRGQNVTFRCDPISEHNRLYWYRQTLGQGPEFLTYFQNEAQLEKSRLLSDRFSAERPKGSFSTLEIQRTEQGDSAMYLCASSLGVSPRRQPQHFGDGTRLSIL.

With regard to this clonotype: With a much larger clone just one base away, this may be a read error. The rearrangement links TRBV7-6 to TRBJ2-7; no clear D gene. Germline V gene data show CDR1 as SGHVS and CDR2 as FNYEAQ. This CDR3 is 15 amino acids long. Trimming left V 4 bases short and J 5 bases short, with 18 bases between. CDR3 coding DNA: TGTGCCAGCAGCTCCCCCCGAGAAGGGCCCCACGAGCAGTACTTC. Amino acid sequence: CASSSPREGPHEQYF.

This clonotype has ten or more counts. This chain connects TRBV7-9 to TRBJ2-7; 9 nucleotides align to TRBD1. The V gene end was trimmed by 11 bases and the J gene end by 5 bases; junction bases not matched to a gene: 13. CDR3 size: 14 residues. Germline values: CDR1 SEHNR, CDR2 FQNEAQ (reference sequence). The CDR3 DNA is TGTGCCTGCACAGGGGGCCTGGGGACGGACGAGCAGTACTTC. This codes for CACTGGLGTDEQYF.

A single count supports this clonotype. It may be a read error: a sequence one base away is much more abundant. V is TRBV27 and J is TRBJ1-5; D might be TRBD1 (6 bases). This CDR3 is built from 17 residues. Germline V gene data show CDR1 as MNHEY and CDR2 as SMNVEV (reference sequence). CDR3 DNA: TGTGCCATCAGTTTATCCACAGGGATCCATAGCAATCAGCCCCAGCATTTT. This gives the protein CAISLSTGIHSNQPQHF.

This clonotype was picked up many times. The V and J genes are TRBV7-9 and TRBJ2-3; possible D gene TRBD2, 6 bases. Germline V CDR1 and CDR2: SEHNR, FQNEAQ (reference sequence). Trimming removed 10 bases from V and 6 bases from J, with 32 bases in between. CDR3 length: 18 residues. For the CDR3, the DNA is TGTGCCACCTTAGCCCGCACCGGGACTCCTACCGACGGGGATACGCAGTATTTT. The encoded protein is CATLARTGTPTDGDTQYF.

The sample holds one count of this clonotype. The chain uses TRBV27 and TRBJ2-7; TRBD2 matches at 10 bases. Per the germline V gene, CDR1 is MNHEY and CDR2 is SMNVEV (reference sequence). The trim removed 2 bases at V and 7 bases at J, leaving 5 bases unmatched. The CDR3 sequence is 14 residues long. CDR3 DNA: TGTGCCAGCAGTTTAGCTAGCGGGGGCAGGGAGCAGTACTTC. Protein product: CASSLASGGREQYF.

On this clonotype: Given a much more abundant clone one base away, this may be a read error. This rearrangement joins TRBV7-3 to TRBJ2-7; tentative D call: TRBD1 (6 bases). The germline V and J ends were trimmed by 5 bases and 0 bases, with 14 bases remaining between them. This CDR3 is built from 15 residues. The germline gives CDR1 SGHTA, CDR2 FQGTGA. The CDR3 region is CASSPDSCSSYEQYF. As DNA, the CDR3 is TGTGCCAGCAGCCCGGACAGCTGTAGCTCCTACGAGCAGTACTTC.

This clonotype was counted at least ten times. This chain links TRBV27 with TRBJ2-7; 7 bases are a match to TRBD2. The CDR3 has 21 residues. The trim removed 3 bases at V and 6 bases at J, leaving 29 bases unmatched. Germline assignment: CDR1 MNHEY and CDR2 SMNVEV (reference sequence). The CDR3 DNA reads as TGTGCCAGCAGTTTTCCCCCACCCGCCGCGGGAGTTTACCCTGCAGTGCGCGAGCAGTACTTC. Residues: CASSFPPPAAGVYPAVREQYF.

Remarks on this clonotype: This may come from a read error, since a much larger clone is one base off. Without the conserved terminal phenylalanine or tryptophan, this CDR3 likely stems from a read error. The gene calls are TRBV12-3 or TRBV12-4 and TRBJ1-1, with D perhaps matching TRBD1 (5 bases). The CDR3 totals 17 residues. The V end lost 5 bases, the J end lost 0 bases, and 19 bases lay between the germline ends. The chain's CDR3 is CASSPSWGVDMNTEAFL. The CDR3 DNA reads as TGTGCCAGCAGTCCCTCCTGGGGGGTGGACATGAACACTGAAGCTTTCCTT.

This clonotype appeared many times. V usage is TRBV6-1 and J usage is TRBJ1-3; D is undetermined. The V end was cut by 0 bases, the J end by 0 bases, with 6 bases between. From germline, CDR1 is MNHNS and CDR2 SASEGT. The CDR3 spans 15 residues. The DNA of the CDR3 is TGTGCCAGCAGTGAAGCAGGGCTCTCTGGAAACACCATATATTTT. This encodes CASSEAGLSGNTIYF.

This chain links TRBV19 with TRBJ1-1, with TRBD1 as a possible D gene (6 bases). Trimming pared 3 bases from V and 1 base from J, leaving 15 bases between. This CDR3 has 16 residues. Germline V CDR1 and CDR2: LNHDA, SQIVND (reference sequence). CDR3 DNA: TGTGCCAGTAGTATTACGGCGGACAGCTGGAACACTGAAGCTTTCTTT. Translated: CASSITADSWNTEAFF.

This clonotype occurred many times. The gene calls are TRBV2 and TRBJ2-7; 11 bases align to TRBD2. Germline trimming cut 4 bases from V and 3 bases from J; bases unmatched to any gene: 11. This CDR3 comprises 17 residues. The germline V gene has CDR1 SNHLY and CDR2 FYNNEI. In nucleotides, the CDR3 is TGTGCCAGCAGTGCCACTAGCGGGAGAAGCTTATTCTACGAGCAGTACTTC. It translates to CASSATSGRSLFYEQYF.